These 20 T cell receptor beta chains originate from one sample sequenced in a study of technical replicates of blood from four donors. TCRdb's copy holds only in-frame clones and misses some; the assay was immunoSEQ multiplex PCR. Of about 34,000 clones listed, around 90% are singletons. The sequenced sample consisted of PBMCs. These receptors were collected from a human donor in good health. Some clones in this sample may be carry-over from other donors' samples.

The CDR3, as DNA: TGTGCCAGGAAAATGGGGGACAGGAGTTTGAATGAGCAGTTCTTC. Its protein is CARKMGDRSLNEQFF. V and J are TRBV27 and TRBJ2-1; 8 bases agree with TRBD1. Germline loops: CDR1 MNHEY, CDR2 SMNVEV (reference sequence). V shed 9 bases, J shed 7 bases, and the junction held 14 bases outside the gene matches. This CDR3 has 15 amino acids.

Written as DNA, the CDR3 is TGCGCCAGCAGCTTGTCGGGGGGCGATCAGCCCCAGCATTTT. This codes for CASSLSGGDQPQHF. V usage is TRBV5-1 and J usage is TRBJ1-5, with a weak D call TRBD1 (6 bases). Germline CDR1 and CDR2: SGHRS and YFSETQ. V was clipped by 1 base and J by 5 bases, with 10 bases between them. The CDR3 consists of 14 residues. The full variable domain, in which reference TRBV5-1 and TRBJ1-5 provide the parts outside the CDR3, is KAGVTQTPRYLIKTRGQQVTLSCSPISGHRSVSWYQQTPGQGLQFLFEYFSETQRNKGNFPGRFSGRQFSNSRSEMNVSTLELGDSALYLCASSLSGGDQPQHFGDGTRLSIL.

The gene calls are TRBV2 and TRBJ1-1; 8 bases align to TRBD1. Germline lookup yields CDR1 SNHLY and CDR2 FYNNEI. The CDR3 runs to 15 residues. With 7 bases clipped from V and 5 bases from J, the junction kept 12 bases outside the gene matches. The chain's CDR3 is CASKSDRASLTEAFF. CDR3 DNA sequence: TGTGCCAGCAAATCGGACAGGGCGTCTTTAACTGAAGCTTTCTTT.

The chain couples TRBV19 to TRBJ1-5, with D uncertain. CDR1 is LNHDA, CDR2 SQIVND, per germline (reference sequence). V was trimmed by 3 bases and J by 3 bases, leaving 15 bases between them. The CDR3 loop spans 16 amino acids. CDR3 protein: CASSMEVGRLNQPQHF. The DNA of the CDR3 is TGTGCCAGTAGTATGGAGGTCGGCAGACTCAATCAGCCCCAGCATTTT.

The genes are TRBV4-2 and TRBJ2-5, with TRBD2 matching 12 bases. Germline V gene sequence: CDR1 LGHNA, CDR2 YNFKEQ. Trimming at V came to 1 base and at J to 2 bases, leaving 2 bases not matched to a gene. The length of the CDR3 is 16 residues. CDR3 in amino acids: CASSQGTSGKQETQYF. CDR3 DNA: TGTGCCAGCAGCCAAGGGACTAGCGGGAAACAAGAGACCCAGTACTTC.

The chain has TRBV2 and TRBJ2-7, with 11 bases aligning to TRBD1. CDR3 size: 15 residues. V dropped 2 bases and J dropped 3; count of bases not matched to a gene: 3. The germline CDR1 and CDR2 sequences are SNHLY and FYNNEI. The CDR3, as DNA: TGTGCCAGCAGTGAAATTGGGACAGGGGGCTACGAGCAGTACTTC. It specifies CASSEIGTGGYEQYF.

This clone appeared a single time. The chain employs TRBV4-3 and TRBJ1-6; 7 nucleotides match TRBD1. V trimming: 1 base; J trimming: 7 bases; junction bases outside the gene matches: 10. CDR1 and CDR2 from the germline V gene are LGHNA and YSLEER. The CDR3 is 17 residues long. CDR3 region: CASSQGFGTATNSPLHF. In nucleotides, the CDR3 is TGCGCCAGCAGCCAAGGCTTTGGGACAGCGACCAATTCACCCCTCCACTTT.

This chain links TRBV12-5 with TRBJ1-5, with D perhaps matching TRBD1 (6 bases). The CDR3 runs to 15 residues. Looked up from germline, CDR1 is LGHNT and CDR2 is FRNRAP. V was clipped by 6 bases and J by 6 bases, with 18 bases between them. The CDR3 DNA follows: TGTGCTAGTGGCCTGGCCTACAGGGACGCTCAGCCCCAGCATTTT. Amino acid sequence: CASGLAYRDAQPQHF. The entire variable domain, with the rest obtained from reference TRBV12-5 and TRBJ1-5, is as follows: DARVTQTPRHKVTEMGQEVTMRCQPILGHNTVFWYRQTMMQGLELLAYFRNRAPLDDSGMPKDRFSAEMPDATLATLKIQPSEPRDSAVYFCASGLAYRDAQPQHFGDGTRLSIL.

The rearrangement links TRBV7-3 to TRBJ2-1; 11 bases agree with TRBD1. J lost 3 bases, V lost 6 bases, and 4 bases had no gene match. CDR3 size: 15 residues. Germline assignment: CDR1 SGHTA and CDR2 FQGTGA. CDR3: CASSTGTGGYNEQFF. DNA of the CDR3: TGTGCCAGCAGTACCGGGACAGGGGGCTACAATGAGCAGTTCTTC.

The chain links TRBV6-5 to TRBJ1-3, with 9 bases that match TRBD1. The CDR3 loop spans 15 amino acids. V was pared by 6 bases and J by 0 bases, with 3 bases of the junction left unmatched. CDR1 is MNHEY and CDR2 is SVGAGI in the germline V gene. CDR3 in amino acids: CASSTTGGSGNTIYF. As DNA, the CDR3 is TGTGCCAGCAGCACGACAGGGGGCTCTGGAAACACCATATATTTT.

CDR3 in amino acids: CASRLAGGSTDTQYF. The CDR3 nucleotides read TGTGCCAGCAGGCTAGCGGGGGGCAGCACAGATACGCAGTATTTT. V usage is TRBV6-4 and J usage is TRBJ2-3; 11 positions match TRBD2. J lost 0 bases, V lost 6 bases, and 2 bases had no gene match. Germline V gene data show CDR1 as MRHNA and CDR2 as SNTAGT. This CDR3 is built from 15 residues.

The genes are TRBV9 and TRBJ2-1, with 8 bases fitting TRBD2. From germline, CDR1 is SGDLS and CDR2 YYNGEE. CDR3 length: 14 residues. The V segment lost 4 bases and the J segment 10 bases; nucleotides outside the gene matches: 10. CDR3 region: CASSPAGTSFEQFF. CDR3 bases: TGTGCCAGCAGCCCTGCCGGGACTAGTTTCGAGCAGTTCTTC.

This clone has a single count. The J gene is TRBJ2-3, the V gene TRBV27; TRBD2 matches 9 bases. Trimming cost V 4 bases and J 5 bases; bases outside gene matches: 10. Germline V lookup: CDR1 MNHEY, CDR2 SMNVEV (reference sequence). The CDR3 is 16 residues long. DNA for the CDR3: TGTGCCAGCAGTTCAATTGCGGGGGGGCTGAGAGATACGCAGTATTTT. Translation gives CASSSIAGGLRDTQYF.

V and J are TRBV5-6 and TRBJ1-2; D not resolved. The V end was cut by 3 bases, the J end by 1 base, with 10 bases between. In germline, CDR1 is SGHDT, CDR2 YYEEEE. This CDR3 comprises 14 residues. In DNA, the CDR3 is TGTGCCAGCAGCTCGGGTTTATTTAACTATGGCTACACCTTC. Translation: CASSSGLFNYGYTF.

The V gene is TRBV5-1, the J gene TRBJ2-3; 10 bases match TRBD2. Germline V CDR1 and CDR2: SGHRS, YFSETQ. The CDR3 is 16 amino acids. With V trimmed by 4 bases and J by 0 bases, 5 bases remained unmatched. CDR3 DNA: TGCGCCAGCAGCCCAAGGACTAGCGGTAGCACAGATACGCAGTATTTT. Translated: CASSPRTSGSTDTQYF.

The genes are TRBV7-9 and TRBJ2-3, with 12 bases aligning to TRBD1. The CDR3 extends over 15 amino acids. V was pared by 5 bases and J by 3 bases, with 3 bases of the junction left unmatched. Germline V gene lookup returns CDR1 SEHNR and CDR2 FQNEAQ (reference sequence). CDR3 sequence (DNA): TGTGCCAGCAGCCCGGGACAGGGGGCAACAGATACGCAGTATTTT. Protein product: CASSPGQGATDTQYF.

The chain uses TRBV7-9 and TRBJ2-2; D not resolved. Germline-derived CDR1 and CDR2 are SEHNR and FQNEAQ (reference sequence). This CDR3 comprises 13 residues. V was shortened by 6 bases and J by 5 bases, with 10 bases between the two germline ends. The chain's CDR3 is CASRTGLTGELFF. CDR3 sequence (DNA): TGTGCCAGCAGAACCGGGTTAACCGGGGAGCTGTTTTTT.

J is TRBJ1-2 and V is TRBV30; D not resolved. The CDR3 totals 15 residues. CDR1 is GTSNPN and CDR2 is SVGIG in the germline V gene (reference sequence). Trimming removed 0 bases at V and 3 bases at J, with 14 bases between. The CDR3 DNA reads TGTGCCTGGAGTGTAATAACGGGAAGGGACTATGGCTACACCTTC. Protein sequence: CAWSVITGRDYGYTF.

This rearrangement joins TRBV21-1 to TRBJ2-7; the table's TRBD1 call for D was not verified on the DNA. TRBV21-1 is a listed pseudogene. The CDR3 has 12 residues. CDR3 sequence reads: CASSKRGYEQYF. CDR3 nucleotide sequence: TGTGCCAGCAGCAAAAGGGGGTACGAGCAGTACTTC.

This chain uses TRBV19 with TRBJ1-5, with 11 bases aligning to TRBD1. The germline CDR1 and CDR2 sequences are LNHDA and SQIVND (reference sequence). The CDR3 is 16 residues long. V trimming: 6 bases; J trimming: 4 bases; junction bases outside the gene matches: 8. CDR3 coding DNA: TGTGCCAGTAGAACCGGGACAGGGGGGACAAATCAGCCCCAGCATTTT. Amino acid sequence: CASRTGTGGTNQPQHF.